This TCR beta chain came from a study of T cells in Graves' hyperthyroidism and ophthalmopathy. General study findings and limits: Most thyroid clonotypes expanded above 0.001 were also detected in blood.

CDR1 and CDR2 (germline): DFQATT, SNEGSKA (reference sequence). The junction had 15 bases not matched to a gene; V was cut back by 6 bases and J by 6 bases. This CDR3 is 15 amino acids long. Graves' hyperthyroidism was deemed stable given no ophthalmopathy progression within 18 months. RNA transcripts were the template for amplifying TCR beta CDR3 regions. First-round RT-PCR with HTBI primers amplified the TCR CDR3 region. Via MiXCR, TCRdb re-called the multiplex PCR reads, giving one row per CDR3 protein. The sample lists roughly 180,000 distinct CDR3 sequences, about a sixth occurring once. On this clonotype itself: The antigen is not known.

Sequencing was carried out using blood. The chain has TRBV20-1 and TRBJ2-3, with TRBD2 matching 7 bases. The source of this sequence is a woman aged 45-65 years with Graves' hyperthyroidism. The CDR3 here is CSARHWGGGVDTQYF. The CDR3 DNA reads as TGCAGTGCAAGACATTGGGGGGGGGGGGTGGATACGCAGTATTTT.